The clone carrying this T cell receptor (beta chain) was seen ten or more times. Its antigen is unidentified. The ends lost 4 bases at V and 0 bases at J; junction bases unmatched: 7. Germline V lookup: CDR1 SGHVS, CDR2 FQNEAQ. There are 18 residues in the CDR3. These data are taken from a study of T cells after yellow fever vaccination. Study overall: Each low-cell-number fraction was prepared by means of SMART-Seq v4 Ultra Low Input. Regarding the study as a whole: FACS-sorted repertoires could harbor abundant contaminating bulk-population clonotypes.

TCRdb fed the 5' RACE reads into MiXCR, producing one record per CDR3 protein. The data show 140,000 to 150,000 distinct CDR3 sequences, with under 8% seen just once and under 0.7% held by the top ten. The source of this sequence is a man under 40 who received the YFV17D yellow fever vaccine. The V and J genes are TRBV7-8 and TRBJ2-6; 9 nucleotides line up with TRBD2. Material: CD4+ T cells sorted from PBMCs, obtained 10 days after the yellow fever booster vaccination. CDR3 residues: CASSSSLAGSSGANVLTF. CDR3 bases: TGTGCCAGCAGCTCTAGTCTAGCGGGAAGCTCTGGGGCCAACGTCCTGACTTTC.